The following is a T cell receptor (beta chain) sequence with its context. This sample was included in a study of chemoradiotherapy in HPV16-positive cancers. The CDR3 runs 11 residues. Trimming removed 5 bases at V and 4 bases at J, with 2 bases between. Germline assignment: CDR1 SGHNT and CDR2 YENEEA. Samples were taken several times over chemoradiotherapy. Profiling relied on immunoSEQ multiplex PCR, and the TCRdb table lists in-frame clones only, not all of them. The repertoire holds over 30,000 clones, around 77% seen once, with 3.5% to 4.5% in the top ten. The sequence was collected from a human donor with HPV-associated anogenital cancer. This sequence joins TRBV11-3 and TRBJ2-2; no firm D call. The specimen was blood, collected from a patient who underwent chemoradiotherapy. The CDR3 region is CASSITGELFF. The CDR3 region has the DNA TGTGCCAGCAGCATCACCGGGGAGCTGTTTTTT. Looking up the rest from reference TRBV11-3 and TRBJ2-2 gives the full variable domain: EAGVVQSPRYKIIEKKQPVAFWCNPISGHNTLYWYLQNLGQGPELLIRYENEEAVDDSQLPKDRFSAERLKGVDSTLKIQPAELGDSAVYLCASSITGELFFGEGSRLTVL.